This T cell receptor (beta chain) was captured by sequencing in a study of blood T cell repertoires in COVID-19. Study details: The analysed material was cDNA or gDNA that came from T cells, B-cell-depleted T cells, or PBMCs.

In the study's own analysis: Amplification from reference gene primers served as the basis for estimated nucleated cell counts. Assay used: immunoSEQ multiplex PCR; TCRdb lists only in-frame clones, some missing. The V and J calls and the clone size are those of that table, but D and trimming were determined from the DNA. The sample gives 150,000 to 200,000 clones, about 93% of which show up once; around 4.6% is in the top ten. The V and J ends lost 1 base and 1 base, in that order; junction bases with no gene match: 5. The germline CDR1 and CDR2 sequences are KGHSH and LQKENI. CDR3 length equals 19 residues.

Sequenced input: peripheral blood. This receptor was obtained from a woman aged 45 to 65 with acute or convalescent COVID-19. V and J are TRBV18 and TRBJ2-2, with 14 bases identical to TRBD2. The CDR3 sequence is CASSPRRTSGGRNTGELFF. For the CDR3, the DNA is TGTGCCAGCTCACCACGCCGGACTAGCGGGGGGCGGAACACCGGGGAGCTGTTTTTT.